These T cell receptor beta chains were read from a single sample in a study of patients and donors after allogeneic stem cell transplantation. TCRdb re-called the RT-PCR reads with MiXCR, one entry per CDR3 protein. In the table there are about 150,000 distinct CDR3 sequences, roughly 35% of which are singletons. The material sequenced was blood, either unsorted or a sorted T cell fraction (not recorded which). These receptors all stem from a human donor who was either an allogeneic HSCT recipient or a stem cell or donor lymphocyte infusion donor (not recorded which). It is not recorded whose cells these are; they may come from a transplant donor. Each CDR3 is given with its conserved first and last residue. Each record gives: V gene, D gene, J gene, clone size, CDR3 length, CDR3 DNA, CDR3 protein. D genes are given only for firm matches. Some rows mark clone size as missing; the rest say once, few, many or name a class of expanded clone.

TRBV7-8	NA	TRBJ2-5	NA	13	TGTGCCAGCACCGCTCCAAATGGGGAGACCCAGTACTTC	CASTAPNGETQYF
TRBV28	NA	TRBJ1-1	NA	14	TGTGCCAGCAGTTTATTTCCTATGAACACTGAAGCTTTCTTT	CASSLFPMNTEAFF
TRBV11-2	NA	TRBJ2-1	NA	13	TGTGCCAGCAGCCCCGACTTAGGTGATGAGCAGTTCTTC	CASSPDLGDEQFF
TRBV10-3	TRBD1	TRBJ2-5	NA	12	TGTGCCACCCGGGGACAGAGCGAGACCCAGTACTTC	CATRGQSETQYF
TRBV5-1	TRBD1	TRBJ2-1	NA	16	TGCGCCAGCAGCCCTGAGGACAGGGGCTCCTACAATGAGCAGTTCTTC	CASSPEDRGSYNEQFF
TRBV6-1	NA	TRBJ2-7	NA	14	TGTGCCAGCAGTGAAGGACCAGGAGTCTACGAGCAGTACTTC	CASSEGPGVYEQYF
TRBV9	NA	TRBJ2-3	NA	12	TGTGCCAGCGGAGAGGGGGTTAATACGCAGTATTTT	CASGEGVNTQYF
TRBV4-1	NA	TRBJ1-5	few	16	TGCGCCAGCAGCCAAGAGGGATTCTATAGCAATCAGCCCCAGCATTTT	CASSQEGFYSNQPQHF
TRBV13	NA	TRBJ1-1	NA	15	TGTGCCAGCAGCCCGACTACCGGGGTGAACACTGAAGCTTTCTTT	CASSPTTGVNTEAFF
TRBV20-1	NA	TRBJ1-1	NA	12	TGCAGTGCTAGTTCTGGAAACACTGAAGCTTTCTTT	CSASSGNTEAFF
TRBV6-5	TRBD1	TRBJ2-2	few	15	TGTGCCAGCAGCTCGGGACAGGGGGCAGGCGGGGAGCTGTTTTTT	CASSSGQGAGGELFF
TRBV12-3/TRBV12-4	TRBD1	TRBJ2-1	NA	16	TGTGCCAGCAGTCAATTCGACAGGGTCGACCGATATGAGCAGTTCTTC	CASSQFDRVDRYEQFF
TRBV9	TRBD1	TRBJ1-4	few	13	TGTGCCAGCAGCCCTAAAGACAGGGCTTTGCTGTTTTTT	CASSPKDRALLFF
TRBV27	NA	TRBJ1-3	NA	11	TGTGCCAGCTGGGATGGAAACACCATATATTTT	CASWDGNTIYF
TRBV28	NA	TRBJ1-2	NA	14	TGTGCCAGCAGTCGGTGGGGAAGGGACTATGGCTACACCTTC	CASSRWGRDYGYTF
TRBV6-1	TRBD2	TRBJ2-2	NA	14	TGTGCCAGCAGCCAGCGGGGGAACACCGGGGAGCTGTTTTTT	CASSQRGNTGELFF
TRBV4-2	TRBD2	TRBJ2-1	NA	15	TGTGCCAGCAATCCCCGGACTAGCGGGGGCTATGAGCAGTTCTTC	CASNPRTSGGYEQFF
TRBV5-1	TRBD2	TRBJ2-1	NA	18	TGCGCCAGCAGCCCGGGACTAGCGGGGGTTACTTCCTACAATGAGCAGTTCTTC	CASSPGLAGVTSYNEQFF
TRBV12-3/TRBV12-4	NA	TRBJ1-5	few	15	TGTGCCAGCAGTTCCCCGGACACCTACAATCAGCCCCAGCATTTT	CASSSPDTYNQPQHF
TRBV6-6	NA	TRBJ1-5	NA	15	TGTGCCAGCAGTCGTTCGACAGCGAGCAATCAGCCCCAGCATTTT	CASSRSTASNQPQHF
TRBV7-2	NA	TRBJ1-5	few	12	TGTGCCAGCAGCTTATGGAATCAGCCCCAGCATTTT	CASSLWNQPQHF
TRBV29-1	TRBD2	TRBJ2-3	NA	14	TGCAGCGTCCAAATGGGGGGGTTTACAGATACGCAGTATTTT	CSVQMGGFTDTQYF
TRBV25-1	NA	TRBJ2-3	few	13	TGTGCCAGCAGTGAATATGGCCAGGATACGCAGTATTTT	CASSEYGQDTQYF
TRBV21-1	NA	TRBJ1-5	once	16	TGTGCCAGCAGCAAAGAGGACAGGGAGAATAATCAGCCCCAGCATTTT	CASSKEDRENNQPQHF
TRBV5-1	NA	TRBJ2-3	few	15	TGCGCCAGCAGCTTGGAGCGGGACACCCCAGATACGCAGTATTTT	CASSLERDTPDTQYF
TRBV4-3	TRBD1	TRBJ2-4	NA	13	TGCGCCAGCAGCCAAGACAGGGACAGGGTTCAGTACTTC	CASSQDRDRVQYF
TRBV7-2	NA	TRBJ1-4	NA	14	TGTGCCAGCAGGATGGGACTCGAAGGTGAAAAACTGTTTTTT	CASRMGLEGEKLFF
TRBV29-1	NA	TRBJ2-3	NA	13	TGCAGCGTTGAACAGGGGAGGAGTGATACGCAGTATTTT	CSVEQGRSDTQYF
TRBV12-3/TRBV12-4	TRBD1	TRBJ1-5	many	16	TGTGCCAGCAGTTTAGAAGGGGGCCGTGTAAATCAGCCCCAGCATTTT	CASSLEGGRVNQPQHF
TRBV5-1	NA	TRBJ1-1	few	14	TGCGCCAGCAGCTCGCCGGCTATGGACACTGAAGCTTTCTTT	CASSSPAMDTEAFF
TRBV12-3/TRBV12-4	NA	TRBJ1-2	few	13	TGTGCCAGCAGTTCCCTGGGGGCGGGAGGCTACACCTTC	CASSSLGAGGYTF
TRBV27	NA	TRBJ1-1	few	16	TGTGCCAGCAGTCCCTGGGCCACGGGCCAGGACACTGAAGCTTTCTTT	CASSPWATGQDTEAFF
TRBV4-3	NA	TRBJ2-1	NA	15	TGCGCCAGCAGCCAAGCCCTAGGGCTTCGGCCTGAGCAGTTCTTC	CASSQALGLRPEQFF
TRBV3-1	NA	TRBJ2-5	NA	17	TGTGCCAGCAGCCAACATGGAGGAGGGGTGGGACAAGAGACCCAGTACTTC	CASSQHGGGVGQETQYF
TRBV6-6	TRBD1	TRBJ1-5	few	17	TGTGCCAGCAGTTATATCGTGGCAGGGGGGGGCAATCAGCCCCAGCATTTT	CASSYIVAGGGNQPQHF
TRBV10-3	TRBD1	TRBJ1-3	NA	16	TGTGCCATCAGGGCTTACCGGACAGGGTCTGGAAACACCATATATTTT	CAIRAYRTGSGNTIYF
TRBV5-1	TRBD1	TRBJ1-2	few	16	TGCGCCAGCAGCTTGACGAGTCCCGGACAGGGACATGGCTACACCTTC	CASSLTSPGQGHGYTF
TRBV12-3/TRBV12-4	NA	TRBJ2-5	NA	16	TGTGCCAGCAGTCGGGGAGCCGCCTCTTACCAAGAGACCCAGTACTTC	CASSRGAASYQETQYF
TRBV6-6	TRBD1	TRBJ1-2	few	15	TGTGCCAGCAGTTACAGAGGACAGGAGACCTATGGCTACACCTTC	CASSYRGQETYGYTF
TRBV12-3/TRBV12-4	TRBD1	TRBJ1-2	few	15	TGTGCCAGCAGTTCACCGGGACAGGGAGGCTATGGCTACACCTTC	CASSSPGQGGYGYTF
TRBV6-5	NA	TRBJ1-5	NA	16	TGTGCCAGCAGTTACTCGAGGGGTGGGAGCAATCAGCCCCAGCATTTT	CASSYSRGGSNQPQHF
TRBV10-3	NA	TRBJ1-1	NA	13	TGTGCCATCAGTGAGGCTATCAACACTGAAGCTTTCTTT	CAISEAINTEAFF
TRBV27	TRBD2	TRBJ2-7	NA	13	TGTGCCAGCAGCCCACCAGGGAGGGCCGAGCAGTACTTC	CASSPPGRAEQYF
TRBV15	NA	TRBJ2-1	NA	17	TGTGCCACCAGCCGACCTTCCAGGGGCGGCTCCTACAATGAGCAGTTCTTC	CATSRPSRGGSYNEQFF
TRBV6-5	NA	TRBJ1-1	NA	15	TGTGCCAGCAGCCTCCTCCGGACAAAGAACACTGAAGCTTTCTTT	CASSLLRTKNTEAFF
TRBV12-3/TRBV12-4	NA	TRBJ1-1	NA	14	TGTGCCAGCAGTTTGGTCGGTTGGTGGACTGAAGCTTTCTTT	CASSLVGWWTEAFF
TRBV7-7	NA	TRBJ2-1	NA	14	TGTGCTAGCAGCCTACAGGGACCCTACAATGAGCAGTTCTTC	CASSLQGPYNEQFF
TRBV20-1	TRBD1	TRBJ1-5	NA	14	TGCAGTGCTAGACTCCAGGGGGCGTATCAGCCCCAGCATTTT	CSARLQGAYQPQHF
TRBV15	NA	TRBJ2-1	NA	15	TGTGCCACCAGCAGAGGGGCAGGGGTGAACAATGAGCAGTTCTTC	CATSRGAGVNNEQFF
TRBV5-1	TRBD2	TRBJ2-3	NA	18	TGCGCCAGCAGCCCTGGGACTAGCGGGGGTCACTACACAGATACGCAGTATTTT	CASSPGTSGGHYTDTQYF
TRBV12-3/TRBV12-4	NA	TRBJ1-3	NA	12	TGTGCCAGCAGCCCTAACAGGTTCGCCATATATTTT	CASSPNRFAIYF
TRBV28	NA	TRBJ2-5	NA	16	TGTGCCAGCAGTGGCTTGGAGGGGGGTGGCCAAGAGACCCAGTACTTC	CASSGLEGGGQETQYF